The sample holds many counts of the clone carrying this TCR beta chain. The source of the sample is a study of regulatory T cells in long-lasting Graves disease. CDR1 is MDHEN, CDR2 SYDVKM, per germline. The CDR3 contains 15 residues. V lost 3 bases and J lost 5, with 16 bases in between. Time point in this sample: persistent/refractory GD, antithyroid drugs over 5 years with positive TRAb. The TCR library was made from RNA that had been extracted from PBMCs in TRIzol. Building the TCR beta libraries relied on iRepertoire HTBI primers, and CDR3 regions underwent Arm-PCR. In TCRdb, the multiplex PCR reads were re-called with MiXCR into one record per CDR3 protein. The profile shows around 300,000 distinct CDR3 sequences, 22% of them singletons.

The sequences come from peripheral blood mononuclear cells (PBMCs), collected when the disease was refractory, from a patient treated with antithyroid drugs. The source is a female donor with Graves disease. The chain carries TRBV28 and TRBJ1-1; the D is unclear. CDR3 residues: CASSFGLWGGTEAFF. The DNA for the CDR3 is TGTGCCAGCAGTTTTGGGCTTTGGGGAGGTACTGAAGCTTTCTTT.